These 29 T cell receptor beta chains originate from one sample sequenced in a study of blood T cell repertoires in COVID-19. Clones were read by immunoSEQ multiplex PCR, and TCRdb kept only the in-frame ones, dropping some. Counted here are under 200,000 clones, over 75% occurring once; the ten biggest clones make up around 2.6%. Sequencing input: peripheral blood. All receptors come from a man aged 40-49 years with active or convalescent COVID-19.

The chain combines TRBV5-6 with TRBJ1-5; 9 bases align to TRBD1. The V segment lost 4 bases and the J segment 4 bases; nucleotides outside the gene matches: 9. Germline V gene lookup returns CDR1 SGHDT and CDR2 YYEEEE. The CDR3 covers 16 residues. The CDR3 region is CASSTGTGWTNQPQHF. In nucleotides, the CDR3 is TGTGCCAGCAGCACGGGGACAGGGTGGACGAATCAGCCCCAGCATTTT.

The chain is built from TRBV2 and TRBJ2-3; D is possibly TRBD1 (6 bases). This CDR3 is 13 amino acids long. The germline V and J ends were trimmed by 5 bases and 2 bases, with 8 bases remaining between them. CDR1 and CDR2 from the germline V gene are SNHLY and FYNNEI. CDR3 sequence reads: CASSRGITDTQYF. CDR3 DNA sequence: TGTGCCAGCAGTAGGGGGATCACAGATACGCAGTATTTT.

The J gene is TRBJ1-5, the V gene TRBV7-8; no firm D call. Germline CDR1 reads SGHVS; CDR2 reads FQNEAQ. Deletions cut 1 base from V and 9 bases from J, with 7 bases between. The CDR3 has 12 amino acids. The CDR3 bases are TGTGCCAGCAGCTTAGGCGGAGGGCCCCAGCATTTT. Translation: CASSLGGGPQHF.

Notes on this clone: Other DNA sequences of this sample code for an identical CDR3. The V and J genes are TRBV10-2 and TRBJ1-1; 7 bases are a match to TRBD1. CDR1 and CDR2 from the germline V gene are WSHSY and SAAADI. This CDR3 comprises 13 residues. Trimming took 7 bases from V and 3 from J; bases not matched to a gene: 5. In nucleotides, the CDR3 is TGCGCCAGCACTATGGGACAGTACACTGAAGCTTTCTTT. Translating it yields CASTMGQYTEAFF.

This chain uses TRBV30 with TRBJ2-3, with 8 positions matching TRBD2. With V trimmed by 0 bases and J by 6 bases, 5 bases remained unmatched. This CDR3 contains 14 residues. Germline-derived CDR1 and CDR2 are GTSNPN and SVGIG (reference sequence). The CDR3: CAWSVNSGADTQYF. DNA of the CDR3: TGTGCCTGGAGTGTTAATAGCGGGGCGGATACGCAGTATTTT. Full variable domain (rest looked up from reference TRBV30 and TRBJ2-3): SQTIHQWPATLVQPVGSPLSLECTVEGTSNPNLYWYRQAAGRGLQLLFYSVGIGQISSEVPQNLSASRPQDRQFILSSKKLLLSDSGFYLCAWSVNSGADTQYFGPGTRLTVL.

This clone appeared a single time. This chain links TRBV6-6 with TRBJ1-6; D is uncertain. Germline V lookup: CDR1 MNHNY, CDR2 SVGAGI (reference sequence). This CDR3 has 14 residues. Trimming left V 9 bases short and J 8 bases short, with 17 bases between. CDR3 residues: CASLVSGAYSPLHF. The CDR3 DNA follows: TGTGCCAGTTTGGTTTCGGGTGCATATTCACCCCTCCACTTT.

V is TRBV24-1 and J is TRBJ2-1; 14 nucleotides line up with TRBD2. From germline, CDR1 is KGHDR and CDR2 SFDVKD. The CDR3 spans 17 residues. Germline trimming cut 2 bases from V and 12 bases from J; bases unmatched to any gene: 11. The CDR3 bases are TGTGCCACCAGTGATTCCGGACTAGCGGGGGGCAAAACGGTGCAGTTCTTC. Amino acid sequence: CATSDSGLAGGKTVQFF.

The V call is TRBV4-1, the J call TRBJ2-2; TRBD2 aligns across 11 bases. Germline V lookup: CDR1 MGHRA, CDR2 YSYEKL. Trimming took 1 base from V and 4 from J; bases not matched to a gene: 14. This CDR3 is built from 20 residues. The CDR3, as DNA: TGCGCCAGCAGCCAAGGGCGCCCGGGACTAGCGGCCGAGGGCACCGGGGAGCTGTTTTTT. Its protein is CASSQGRPGLAAEGTGELFF.

This rearrangement joins TRBV28 to TRBJ2-7; possibly TRBD1 for D (6 bases). V lost 4 bases and J lost 3, with 19 bases in between. This CDR3 has 16 amino acids. Germline V gives CDR1 MDHEN, CDR2 SYDVKM. The CDR3 nucleotides read TGTGCCAGCAGTTCATCCCCCGGACAGACAATCTACGAGCAGTACTTC. As protein: CASSSSPGQTIYEQYF. Filled out from reference TRBV28 and TRBJ2-7, the complete variable domain reads DVKVTQSSRYLVKRTGEKVFLECVQDMDHENMFWYRQDPGLGLRLIYFSYDVKMKEKGDIPEGYSVSREKKERFSLILESASTNQTSMYLCASSSSPGQTIYEQYFGPGTRLTVT.

This rearrangement joins TRBV7-2 to TRBJ1-2, with 9 bases fitting TRBD1. V lost 5 bases, J lost 5 bases, and 9 bases stayed unmatched. CDR3 size: 15 residues. The V gene's germline CDR1 is SGHTA and CDR2 FQGNSA. CDR3 coding DNA: TGTGCCAGCAGCGAACAACAGGGGGCTTGGTATGGCTACACCTTC. Translation gives CASSEQQGAWYGYTF.

This clone came up once. The genes are TRBV28 and TRBJ2-1; 12 nucleotides agree with TRBD1. V was clipped by 5 bases and J by 10 bases; unmatched bases: 9. This CDR3 region has 15 residues. CDR1 is MDHEN and CDR2 is SYDVKM in the germline V gene. The CDR3 loop reads CASSPSGQGAGEQFF. CDR3 nucleotides: TGTGCCAGCAGTCCATCGGGACAGGGGGCCGGGGAGCAGTTCTTC.

The V and J genes are TRBV5-1 and TRBJ2-2; 10 bases are shared with TRBD2. V gave up 2 bases and J gave up 5 bases; unmatched junction bases: 3. Per the germline V gene, CDR1 is SGHRS and CDR2 is YFSETQ. CDR3 length: 15 amino acids. As DNA, the CDR3 is TGCGCCAGCAGCTTAGCTAGCGGGGGTACCGGGGAGCTGTTTTTT. Amino acids: CASSLASGGTGELFF.

The rearrangement joins TRBV5-1 to TRBJ2-7; D is unresolved. V was shortened by 1 base and J by 7 bases, with 18 bases between the two germline ends. Per germline, CDR1 SGHRS and CDR2 YFSETQ. The CDR3 has 15 residues. The DNA of the CDR3 is TGCGCCAGCAGCTTGCAAGGCCTCCGCGGCGATGAGCAGTACTTC. Protein: CASSLQGLRGDEQYF.

Comment on this clone: At one boundary the junction diverges from the germline segment, which might be a read error. This chain links TRBV7-7 with TRBJ2-1; D unresolved. Germline values: CDR1 SSHAT, CDR2 FNYEAQ (reference sequence). The CDR3 has 13 residues. The CDR3 nucleotides read TGTGCTAGCAGCGTCGGCAGGATCAATGAGCAGTTCTTC. Translation: CASSVGRINEQFF.

The chain combines TRBV6-1 with TRBJ2-3; D uncertain. V dropped 1 base and J dropped 0 bases, with 5 bases sitting between them. The CDR3 is 14 amino acids. Germline assignment: CDR1 MNHNS and CDR2 SASEGT. The DNA of the CDR3 is TGTGCCAGCAGTGAAGACAGAAGCACAGATACGCAGTATTTT. Encoded protein: CASSEDRSTDTQYF.

The CDR3: CASSVEGTDQPQHF. The DNA of the CDR3 is TGTGCCAGCAGCGTAGAGGGGACAGATCAGCCCCAGCATTTT. This chain joins TRBV9 and TRBJ1-5, with TRBD1 matching over 7 bases. The trim removed 0 bases at V and 5 bases at J, leaving 2 bases unmatched. Germline V CDR1 and CDR2: SGDLS, YYNGEE. The CDR3 totals 14 residues.

This clone has just one count. V and J are TRBV7-9 and TRBJ1-1, with 7 nucleotides matching TRBD1. Germline-derived CDR1 and CDR2 are SEHNR and FQNEAQ (reference sequence). J was trimmed by 1 base and V by 3 bases; bases with no gene match: 2. The CDR3 is 14 residues long. Here the CDR3 DNA reads TGTGCCAGCAGCTTGAGACAGGGGAACACTGAAGCTTTCTTT. Translated, it gives CASSLRQGNTEAFF.

The chain uses TRBV7-9 and TRBJ1-1; weak D call: TRBD1 (5 bases). This CDR3 is built from 16 residues. V was cut by 2 bases and J by 0 bases, with 13 bases left in between. The germline V gene encodes CDR1 SEHNR and CDR2 FQNEAQ (reference sequence). The CDR3 sequence: CASSLFDGGMNTEAFF. The CDR3 DNA follows: TGTGCCAGCAGCTTATTTGATGGGGGGATGAACACTGAAGCTTTCTTT. Using reference TRBV7-9 and TRBJ1-1 for the parts outside the CDR3, the full variable domain is DTGVSQNPRHKITKRGQNVTFRCDPISEHNRLYWYRQTLGQGPEFLTYFQNEAQLEKSRLLSDRFSAERPKGSFSTLEIQRTEQGDSAMYLCASSLFDGGMNTEAFFGQGTRLTVV.

This sequence joins TRBV4-1 and TRBJ2-6; 7 bases are shared with TRBD1. CDR1 and CDR2 (germline): MGHRA, YSYEKL. The CDR3 spans 19 residues. The V gene end was trimmed by 3 bases and the J gene end by 0 bases; junction bases not matched to a gene: 11. CDR3 nucleotides: TGCGCCAGCAGCCAGTTCTCCGGGACAGCAGACTCTGGGGCCAACGTCCTGACTTTC. Translated: CASSQFSGTADSGANVLTF.

This clone was observed a single time. The chain's CDR3 is CASSLSGGGSPLHF. In DNA, the CDR3 is TGTGCCAGCAGCTTATCAGGGGGCGGTTCACCCCTCCACTTT. The V and J genes are TRBV7-6 and TRBJ1-6; 8 nucleotides match TRBD1. Per germline, CDR1 SGHVS and CDR2 FNYEAQ. The V and J ends lost 2 bases and 9 bases, in that order; junction bases with no gene match: 3. CDR3 length: 14 amino acids.

The chain has TRBV5-8 and TRBJ1-1; weak D call: TRBD1 (5 bases). From germline, CDR1 is SGHTS and CDR2 YDEGEE. The CDR3 length is 13 residues. Between the trimmed V and J ends, which lost 2 bases and 2 bases, there was a span of 7 bases. CDR3 loop: CASSFTGNTEAFF. For the CDR3, the DNA is TGTGCCAGCAGCTTCACAGGAAACACTGAAGCTTTCTTT.

The sample holds one count of this clone. The V gene is TRBV27, the J gene TRBJ1-1; 7 bases match TRBD1. The CDR3 is 15 amino acids. Per germline, CDR1 MNHEY and CDR2 SMNVEV (reference sequence). Trimming removed 4 bases from V and 0 bases from J; junction bases left unmatched: 5. CDR3: CASSSTGQLNTEAFF. Here the CDR3 DNA reads TGTGCCAGCAGTTCCACGGGACAGCTGAACACTGAAGCTTTCTTT.

This clone was picked up many times. The genes are TRBV6-2 or TRBV6-3 and TRBJ1-3; 7 bases fit TRBD1. Germline CDR1 and CDR2: MNHEY and SVGEGT. CDR3 length: 17 residues. V lost 1 base and J lost 2; bases outside the gene matches: 8. In DNA form, the CDR3 reads TGTGCCAGCAGTTACTACAGGGGAACGGTGGCTGGAAACACCATATATTTT. It codes for CASSYYRGTVAGNTIYF.

This clone was counted between two and nine times. The chain combines TRBV10-2 with TRBJ2-7, with 7 bases that match TRBD1. Germline CDR1 is WSHSY and CDR2 is SAAADI. CDR3 length: 14 residues. Trimming took 6 bases from V and 0 from J; bases not matched to a gene: 5. CDR3 region: CASSGTAASYEQYF. CDR3 DNA sequence: TGCGCCAGCAGCGGGACAGCCGCCTCCTACGAGCAGTACTTC.

This clone has only a few counts. The chain joins TRBV7-9 to TRBJ2-7, with 8 nucleotides matching TRBD1. J gave up 3 bases and V 5 bases, and 3 bases lay outside the gene matches. Germline V gene lookup returns CDR1 SEHNR and CDR2 FQNEAQ (reference sequence). This CDR3 is built from 13 residues. The CDR3: CASSIGTGYEQYF. As DNA, the CDR3 is TGTGCCAGCAGCATCGGGACAGGCTACGAGCAGTACTTC.

The chain is built from TRBV9 and TRBJ1-5; D is uncertain. The CDR3 totals 13 residues. Germline V gene sequence: CDR1 SGDLS, CDR2 YYNGEE. V lost 2 bases, J lost 7 bases, and 10 bases lay in between. The CDR3: CASSVAPGQPQHF. CDR3 DNA: TGTGCCAGCAGCGTGGCCCCGGGACAGCCCCAGCATTTT.

Of note for this clone: Because the CDR3's place on the DNA is in doubt, the DNA is left out and the CDR3 is given as listed by TCRdb. The chain is built from TRBV3-1 (or the pseudogene TRBV3-2) and TRBJ2-1; the listed D gene, TRBD2, was not tested against the DNA. With termini counted, the CDR3 has 16 amino acids. Germline lookup yields CDR1 LGHDT and CDR2 YNNKEL (reference sequence). The chain's CDR3 is CASSQNLQGSSSGLFF.

This chain joins TRBV9 and TRBJ1-1, with a possible D match to TRBD1 (5 bases). The CDR3 totals 14 residues. Per germline, CDR1 SGDLS and CDR2 YYNGEE. Trimming left V 3 bases short and J 2 bases short, with 11 bases between. CDR3 loop: CASSGAGGNTEAFF. The CDR3 coding sequence is TGTGCCAGCAGCGGAGCGGGGGGAAACACTGAAGCTTTCTTT.

The V gene is TRBV30, the J gene TRBJ1-2; 10 nucleotides match TRBD1. The CDR3 covers 13 residues. Germline V gene lookup returns CDR1 GTSNPN and CDR2 SVGIG (reference sequence). V trimming: 5 bases; J trimming: 8 bases; junction bases outside the gene matches: 8. The CDR3 loop reads CAWALPGQGGYTF. In DNA, the CDR3 is TGTGCCTGGGCCCTACCGGGACAGGGGGGCTACACCTTC.